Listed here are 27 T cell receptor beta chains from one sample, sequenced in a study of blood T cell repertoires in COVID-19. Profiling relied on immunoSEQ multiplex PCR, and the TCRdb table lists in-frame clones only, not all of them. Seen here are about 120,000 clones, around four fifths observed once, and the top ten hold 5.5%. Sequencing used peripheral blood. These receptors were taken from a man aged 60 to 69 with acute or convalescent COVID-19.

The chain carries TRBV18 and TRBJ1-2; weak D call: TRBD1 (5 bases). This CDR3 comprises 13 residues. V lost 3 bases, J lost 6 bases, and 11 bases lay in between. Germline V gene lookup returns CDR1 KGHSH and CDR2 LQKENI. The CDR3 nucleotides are TGTGCCAGCTCACCGGCCTCAGGGAATGGCTACACCTTC. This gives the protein CASSPASGNGYTF.

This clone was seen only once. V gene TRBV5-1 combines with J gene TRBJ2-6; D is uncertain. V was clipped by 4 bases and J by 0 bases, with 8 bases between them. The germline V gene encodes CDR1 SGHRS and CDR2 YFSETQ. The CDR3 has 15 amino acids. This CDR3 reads CASSPDTSGANVLTF. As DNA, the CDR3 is TGCGCCAGCAGCCCCGACACCTCTGGGGCCAACGTCCTGACTTTC.

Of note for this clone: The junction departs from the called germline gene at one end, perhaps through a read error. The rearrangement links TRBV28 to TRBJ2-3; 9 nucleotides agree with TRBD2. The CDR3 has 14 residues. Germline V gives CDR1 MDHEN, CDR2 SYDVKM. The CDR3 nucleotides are TGTGCCAGCAGTTCCGGACCAAAAAGCGGGAGGTGCAATTTT. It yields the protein CASSSGPKSGRCNF.

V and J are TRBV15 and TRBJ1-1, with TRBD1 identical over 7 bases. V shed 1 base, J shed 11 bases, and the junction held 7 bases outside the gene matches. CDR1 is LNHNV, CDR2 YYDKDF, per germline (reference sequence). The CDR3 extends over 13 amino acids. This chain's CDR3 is CATSRGQGEQAFF. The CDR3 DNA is TGTGCCACCAGCAGAGGCCAGGGGGAACAGGCTTTCTTT.

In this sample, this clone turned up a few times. The CDR3 loop reads CASSYEVSYEQYF. The CDR3, as DNA: TGTGCCAGCAGTTATGAGGTCTCCTACGAGCAGTACTTC. The V gene is TRBV6-9, the J gene TRBJ2-7; D remains ambiguous. CDR1 is MNHGY and CDR2 is SVAAGI in the germline V gene. CDR3 length: 13 residues. Trimming removed 2 bases from V and 0 bases from J, with 5 bases in between.

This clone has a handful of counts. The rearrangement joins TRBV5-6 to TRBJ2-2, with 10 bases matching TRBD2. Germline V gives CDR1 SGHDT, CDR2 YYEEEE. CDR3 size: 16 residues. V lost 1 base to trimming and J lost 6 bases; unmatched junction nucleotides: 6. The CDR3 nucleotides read TGTGCCAGCAGCTTGTTTCCTAGCGGGAGACCCGGGGAGCTGTTTTTT. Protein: CASSLFPSGRPGELFF.

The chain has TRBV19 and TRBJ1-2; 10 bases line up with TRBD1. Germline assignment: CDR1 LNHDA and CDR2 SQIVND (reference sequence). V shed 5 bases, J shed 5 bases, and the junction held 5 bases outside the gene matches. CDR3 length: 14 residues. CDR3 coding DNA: TGTGCCAGTAGTCCGGGACAGGGGAGTTATGGCTACACCTTC. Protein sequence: CASSPGQGSYGYTF.

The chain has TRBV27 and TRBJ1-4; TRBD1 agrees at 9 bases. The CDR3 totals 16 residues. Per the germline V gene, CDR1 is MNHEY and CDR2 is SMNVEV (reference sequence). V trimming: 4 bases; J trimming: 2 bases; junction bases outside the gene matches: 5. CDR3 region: CASSSGTGFTNEKLFF. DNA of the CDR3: TGTGCCAGCAGTTCCGGGACAGGGTTCACTAATGAAAAACTGTTTTTT.

The CDR3 DNA sequence: TGTGCCAGCACGGGACAGAGTGACACTGAAGCTTTCTTT. Its translation: CASTGQSDTEAFF. The rearrangement links TRBV2 to TRBJ1-1; 7 positions agree with TRBD1. The V gene end was trimmed by 7 bases and the J gene end by 3 bases; junction bases not matched to a gene: 5. The germline CDR1 and CDR2 sequences are SNHLY and FYNNEI. The CDR3 length is 13 residues. The full variable domain, with the rest looked up from reference TRBV2 and TRBJ1-1, is EPEVTQTPSHQVTQMGQEVILRCVPISNHLYFYWYRQILGQKVEFLVSFYNNEISEKSEIFDDQFSVERPDGSNFTLKIRSTKLEDSAMYFCASTGQSDTEAFFGQGTRLTVV.

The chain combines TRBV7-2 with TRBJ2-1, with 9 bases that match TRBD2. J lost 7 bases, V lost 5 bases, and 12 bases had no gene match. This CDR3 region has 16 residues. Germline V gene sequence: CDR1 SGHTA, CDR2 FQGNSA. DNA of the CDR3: TGTGCCAGCAGCCTCTCTTCGGTAGCGGGGGCTAATGAGCAGTTCTTC. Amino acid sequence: CASSLSSVAGANEQFF.

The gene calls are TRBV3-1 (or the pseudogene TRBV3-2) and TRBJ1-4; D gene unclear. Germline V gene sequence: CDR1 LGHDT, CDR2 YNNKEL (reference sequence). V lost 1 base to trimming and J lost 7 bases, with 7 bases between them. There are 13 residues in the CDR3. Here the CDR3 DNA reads TGTGCCAGCAGCCAAGCTGGAGTTGAAAAACTGTTTTTT. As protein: CASSQAGVEKLFF.

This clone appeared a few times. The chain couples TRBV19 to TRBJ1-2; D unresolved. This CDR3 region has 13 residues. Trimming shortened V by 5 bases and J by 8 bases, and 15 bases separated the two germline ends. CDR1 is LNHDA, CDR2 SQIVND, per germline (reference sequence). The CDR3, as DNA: TGTGCCAGTAGTTACGACGGACTTATGGGCTACACCTTC. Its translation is CASSYDGLMGYTF.

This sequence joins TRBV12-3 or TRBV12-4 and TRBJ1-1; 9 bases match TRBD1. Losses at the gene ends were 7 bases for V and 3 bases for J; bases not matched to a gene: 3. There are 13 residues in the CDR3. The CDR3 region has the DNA TGTGCCAGCACCAGGACAGGGGACACTGAAGCTTTCTTT. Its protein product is CASTRTGDTEAFF.

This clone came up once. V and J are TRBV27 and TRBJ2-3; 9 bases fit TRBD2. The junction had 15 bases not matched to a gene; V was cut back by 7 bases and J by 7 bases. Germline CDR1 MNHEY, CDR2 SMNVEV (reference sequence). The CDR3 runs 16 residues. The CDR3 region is CASTGAGRSGSNTQYF. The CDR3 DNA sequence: TGTGCCAGCACGGGGGCAGGCCGTAGCGGGAGTAATACGCAGTATTTT.

The CDR3 sequence is CSASSLVASTDTQYF. The CDR3 DNA is TGCAGCGCCTCGTCGTTGGTGGCTAGCACAGATACGCAGTATTTT. This chain links TRBV29-1 with TRBJ2-3; D is undetermined. The CDR3 length is 15 residues. Trimming cost V 7 bases and J 0 bases, with 17 bases left between them. Germline CDR1 reads SQVTM; CDR2 reads ANQGSEA.

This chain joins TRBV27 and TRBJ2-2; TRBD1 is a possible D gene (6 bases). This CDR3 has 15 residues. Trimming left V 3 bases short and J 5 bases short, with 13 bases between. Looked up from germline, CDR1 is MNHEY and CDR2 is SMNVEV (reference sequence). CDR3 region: CASSFRRGGTGELFF. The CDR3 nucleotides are TGTGCCAGCAGTTTCCGAAGAGGGGGAACCGGGGAGCTGTTTTTT.

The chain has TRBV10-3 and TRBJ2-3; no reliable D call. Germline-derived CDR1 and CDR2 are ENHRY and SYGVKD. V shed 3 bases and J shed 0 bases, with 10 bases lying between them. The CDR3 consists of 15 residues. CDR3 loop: CAISDPGLSTDTQYF. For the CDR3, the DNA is TGTGCCATCAGTGATCCTGGCCTTAGCACAGATACGCAGTATTTT.

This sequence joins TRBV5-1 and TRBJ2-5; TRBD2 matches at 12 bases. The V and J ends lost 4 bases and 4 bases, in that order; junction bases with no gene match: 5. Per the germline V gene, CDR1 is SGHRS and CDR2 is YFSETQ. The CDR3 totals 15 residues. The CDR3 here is CASSTGTSGLETQYF. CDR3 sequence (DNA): TGCGCCAGCAGCACCGGGACTAGCGGGCTAGAGACCCAGTACTTC.

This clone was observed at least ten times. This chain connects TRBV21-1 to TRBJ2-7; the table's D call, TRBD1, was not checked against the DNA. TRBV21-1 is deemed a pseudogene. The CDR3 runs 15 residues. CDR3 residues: CASSKVGDRTYEQYF. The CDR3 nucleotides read TGTGCCAGCAGCAAAGTAGGAGACAGAACCTACGAGCAGTACTTC.

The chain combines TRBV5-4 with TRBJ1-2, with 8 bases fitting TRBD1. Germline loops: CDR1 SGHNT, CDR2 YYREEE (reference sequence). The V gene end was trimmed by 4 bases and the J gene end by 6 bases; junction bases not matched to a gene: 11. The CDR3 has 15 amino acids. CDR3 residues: CASSVNRGSADGYTF. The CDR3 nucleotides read TGTGCCAGCAGCGTAAACAGGGGGAGTGCGGATGGCTACACCTTC.

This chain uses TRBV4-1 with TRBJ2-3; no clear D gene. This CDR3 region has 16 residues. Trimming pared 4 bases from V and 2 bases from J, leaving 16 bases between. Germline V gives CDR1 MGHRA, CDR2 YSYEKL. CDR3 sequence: CASSRGEGTLTDTQYF. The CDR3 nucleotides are TGCGCCAGCAGCCGAGGAGAAGGAACTCTCACAGATACGCAGTATTTT.

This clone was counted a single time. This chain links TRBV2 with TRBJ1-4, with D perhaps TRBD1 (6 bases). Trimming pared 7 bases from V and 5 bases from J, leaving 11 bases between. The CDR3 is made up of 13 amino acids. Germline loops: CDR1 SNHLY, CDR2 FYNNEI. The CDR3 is CASNRQVNEKLFF. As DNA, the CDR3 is TGTGCCAGCAACCGACAGGTGAATGAAAAACTGTTTTTT.

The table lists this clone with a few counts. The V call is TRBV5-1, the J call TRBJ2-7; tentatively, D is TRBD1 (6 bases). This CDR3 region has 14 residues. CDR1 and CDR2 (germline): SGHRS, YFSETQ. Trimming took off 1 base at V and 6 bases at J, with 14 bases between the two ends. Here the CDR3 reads CASSLRQGFSEQYF. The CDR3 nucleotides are TGCGCCAGCAGCTTGCGGCAGGGGTTCAGCGAGCAGTACTTC.

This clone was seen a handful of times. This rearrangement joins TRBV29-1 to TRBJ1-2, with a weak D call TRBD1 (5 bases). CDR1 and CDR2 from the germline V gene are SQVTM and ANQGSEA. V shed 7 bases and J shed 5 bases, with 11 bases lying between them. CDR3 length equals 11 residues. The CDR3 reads CSDQTVYGYTF. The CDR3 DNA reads TGCAGCGACCAGACAGTGTATGGCTACACCTTC.

The CDR3 nucleotides read TGTGCCATCAGTGGGTACAAGACAGGGGGCACTGAAGCTTTCTTT. Translating gives CAISGYKTGGTEAFF. The V and J genes are TRBV10-3 and TRBJ1-1; 9 bases match TRBD1. V was pared by 4 bases and J by 4 bases, with 7 bases of the junction left unmatched. Germline assignment: CDR1 ENHRY and CDR2 SYGVKD. CDR3 length: 15 residues.

The CDR3 spells CASRDLAGNEQFF. CDR3 nucleotide sequence: TGTGCCAGCAGGGACCTGGCAGGGAATGAGCAGTTCTTC. The chain links TRBV6-5 to TRBJ2-1; D is possibly TRBD1 (5 bases). This CDR3 region has 13 residues. Trimming removed 6 bases at V and 7 bases at J, with 13 bases between. CDR1 and CDR2 from the germline V gene are MNHEY and SVGAGI.

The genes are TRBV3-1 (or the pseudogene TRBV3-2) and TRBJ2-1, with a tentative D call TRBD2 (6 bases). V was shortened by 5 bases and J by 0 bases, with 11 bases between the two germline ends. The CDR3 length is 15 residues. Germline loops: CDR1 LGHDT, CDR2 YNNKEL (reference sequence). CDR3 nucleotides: TGTGCCAGCAGCTGGGACTGGAGCTCCTACAATGAGCAGTTCTTC. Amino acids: CASSWDWSSYNEQFF.